The 25 T cell receptor beta chains given below trace back to one sample, sequenced in a study of blood T cell repertoires in COVID-19. The protocol was immunoSEQ multiplex PCR, while the TCRdb copy is restricted to in-frame clones and leaves out a portion. The repertoire holds over 100,000 clones, with 80% to 95% as singletons. The source material was peripheral blood. The receptors here all came from a woman aged 45-59 years with COVID-19, enrolled during active disease.

V usage is TRBV6-1 and J usage is TRBJ1-1; 7 bases line up with TRBD1. V shed 3 bases and J 5 bases; nucleotides not matched to a gene: 3. The V gene's germline CDR1 is MNHNS and CDR2 SASEGT. The CDR3 length is 13 residues. The CDR3 DNA reads as TGTGCCAGCAGTGAGAACAGGGGTACTGAAGCTTTCTTT. It specifies CASSENRGTEAFF.

The chain links TRBV11-2 to TRBJ1-1; 10 bases match TRBD1. V shed 4 bases and J 4 bases; nucleotides not matched to a gene: 3. CDR3 length: 14 amino acids. Per germline, CDR1 SGHAT and CDR2 FQNNGV. Written as DNA, the CDR3 is TGTGCCAGCAGCTCGAGGACAGGGGGCACTGAAGCTTTCTTT. Protein sequence: CASSSRTGGTEAFF.

The rearrangement joins TRBV3-1 (or the pseudogene TRBV3-2) to TRBJ2-1; 11 bases are a match to TRBD2. Per germline, CDR1 LGHDT and CDR2 YNNKEL (reference sequence). The CDR3 length is 19 residues. V trimming: 5 bases; J trimming: 0 bases; junction bases outside the gene matches: 12. CDR3 loop: CASSSRSSGGRTSYNEQFF. The CDR3 nucleotides are TGTGCCAGCAGCTCCCGATCTAGCGGGGGGAGAACCTCCTACAATGAGCAGTTCTTC.

This rearrangement joins TRBV2 to TRBJ2-1; TRBD1 matches at 10 bases. J lost 4 bases, V lost 8 bases, and 17 bases had no gene match. CDR1 is SNHLY and CDR2 is FYNNEI in the germline V gene. The CDR3 runs to 18 residues. The CDR3 loop reads CASPADRGRVASYNEQFF. Here the CDR3 DNA reads TGTGCCAGCCCAGCCGACAGGGGGCGCGTCGCGTCATACAATGAGCAGTTCTTC. Combining the CDR3 with reference TRBV2 and TRBJ2-1 gives the whole variable domain EPEVTQTPSHQVTQMGQEVILRCVPISNHLYFYWYRQILGQKVEFLVSFYNNEISEKSEIFDDQFSVERPDGSNFTLKIRSTKLEDSAMYFCASPADRGRVASYNEQFFGPGTRLTVL.

The V gene is TRBV12-5, the J gene TRBJ1-2; D not resolved. The CDR3 has 15 residues. Germline assignment: CDR1 LGHNT and CDR2 FRNRAP. V was shortened by 7 bases and J by 8 bases, with 23 bases between the two germline ends. CDR3 sequence reads: CASAPGNSEAMGYTF. The CDR3, as DNA: TGTGCTAGTGCCCCGGGGAACAGCGAGGCTATGGGCTACACCTTC.

The chain is built from TRBV30 and TRBJ1-1; D unclear. Trimming took off 7 bases at V and 10 bases at J, with 19 bases between the two ends. Germline lookup yields CDR1 GTSNPN and CDR2 SVGIG (reference sequence). This CDR3 spans 12 amino acids. This chain's CDR3 is CAFAPTKEGAFF. CDR3 nucleotide sequence: TGTGCCTTTGCTCCTACCAAGGAGGGAGCTTTCTTT.

Only one count was recorded for this clone. J is TRBJ2-1 and V is TRBV2, with TRBD1 matching 11 bases. Trimming removed 9 bases from V and 9 bases from J; junction bases left unmatched: 13. CDR3 length: 15 residues. Germline V lookup: CDR1 SNHLY, CDR2 FYNNEI. DNA of the CDR3: TGTGCCAGGGGGGCCTGGACAGGGGGCGTGGGTGAGCAGTTCTTC. It specifies CARGAWTGGVGEQFF.

The CDR3 nucleotides are TGCGCCAGCAGCTTGGGGCCTCTAGGACTAGTTTCGTTCAATGAGCAGTTCTTC. This sequence encodes CASSLGPLGLVSFNEQFF. The chain carries TRBV5-1 and TRBJ2-1, with TRBD2 matching over 7 bases. The CDR3 runs to 18 residues. Germline V lookup: CDR1 SGHRS, CDR2 YFSETQ. With 0 bases clipped from V and 6 bases from J, the junction kept 15 bases outside the gene matches.

The genes are TRBV5-1 and TRBJ1-1; D might be TRBD1 (6 bases). Per the germline V gene, CDR1 is SGHRS and CDR2 is YFSETQ. V lost 6 bases to trimming and J lost 3 bases, with 21 bases between them. The CDR3 extends over 16 amino acids. For the CDR3, the DNA is TGCGCCAGCACTCTCTTGGGACCTAACAGGGACACTGAAGCTTTCTTT. Translating gives CASTLLGPNRDTEAFF.

CDR3 in DNA: TGTGCCATCAGAGTTGGGGGCGAGGGAACTGAAGCTTTCTTT. It codes for CAIRVGGEGTEAFF. The chain employs TRBV10-3 and TRBJ1-1; weak D call: TRBD1 (6 bases). The V gene lost 6 bases and the J gene lost 5 bases, with 16 bases spanning the gap. This CDR3 has 14 amino acids. Germline V gene data show CDR1 as ENHRY and CDR2 as SYGVKD.

The rearrangement uses TRBV19 and TRBJ1-5; possibly TRBD1 for D (5 bases). Trimming removed 10 bases from V and 2 bases from J, with 15 bases in between. In germline, CDR1 is LNHDA, CDR2 SQIVND (reference sequence). This CDR3 is built from 14 residues. CDR3 sequence (DNA): TGTGCCACAGGAGGGGATTCGGGCAATCAGCCCCAGCATTTT. Its translation: CATGGDSGNQPQHF.

This clone turned up a few times. The chain uses TRBV14 and TRBJ2-7; D is ambiguous. Per germline, CDR1 SGHDN and CDR2 FVKESK. Trimming stripped 5 bases from V and 6 bases from J, with 20 bases between. The CDR3 spans 15 residues. The CDR3 region is CASSLVTPFESEQYF. The DNA for the CDR3 is TGTGCCAGCAGCTTGGTAACTCCCTTTGAGAGCGAGCAGTACTTC. The full variable domain, with the rest looked up from reference TRBV14 and TRBJ2-7, is EAGVTQFPSHSVIEKGQTVTLRCDPISGHDNLYWYRRVMGKEIKFLLHFVKESKQDESGMPNNRFLAERTGGTYSTLKVQPAELEDSGVYFCASSLVTPFESEQYFGPGTRLTVT.

This clone has only one observation. V gene TRBV30 combines with J gene TRBJ2-3, with D possibly TRBD2 on 6 matching bases. CDR3 length: 16 amino acids. The germline V gene has CDR1 GTSNPN and CDR2 SVGIG (reference sequence). Trimming stripped 0 bases from V and 4 bases from J, with 17 bases between. In DNA form, the CDR3 reads TGTGCCTGGAGTGTATTATCGGGGCGGGGAGCAGATACGCAGTATTTT. This codes for CAWSVLSGRGADTQYF.

The J gene is TRBJ2-1, the V gene TRBV14, with TRBD2 matching over 12 bases. Germline-derived CDR1 and CDR2 are SGHDN and FVKESK. V trimming: 2 bases; J trimming: 7 bases; junction bases outside the gene matches: 6. The CDR3 is made up of 16 amino acids. The DNA of the CDR3 is TGTGCCAGCAGCCAACGGAGGCTAGCGGGGGGGAATGAGCAGTTCTTC. Translating gives CASSQRRLAGGNEQFF.

This chain connects TRBV11-2 to TRBJ1-6; D gene ambiguous. CDR3 length: 14 residues. Germline lookup yields CDR1 SGHAT and CDR2 FQNNGV. V lost 5 bases, J lost 9 bases, and 14 bases lay in between. CDR3 loop: CASSNGLSGSPLHF. The CDR3 DNA sequence: TGTGCCAGCAGCAACGGCCTCTCGGGTTCACCCCTCCACTTT.

The chain uses TRBV19 and TRBJ2-7, with 8 bases lining up with TRBD2. Trimming cost V 10 bases and J 2 bases; bases outside gene matches: 7. Germline lookup yields CDR1 LNHDA and CDR2 SQIVND (reference sequence). This CDR3 spans 13 amino acids. The DNA of the CDR3 is TGTGCCAACTCCGCGGGAGGAGCCTACGAGCAGTACGTC. Translating it yields CANSAGGAYEQYV.

The chain joins TRBV5-4 to TRBJ1-2; a weak D match, TRBD1 (5 bases). Germline-derived CDR1 and CDR2 are SGHNT and YYREEE (reference sequence). Trimming removed 1 base from V and 7 bases from J, with 11 bases in between. This CDR3 is built from 13 residues. CDR3 nucleotide sequence: TGTGCCAGCAGCTTGATACAGGTCTCTGGCTACACCTTC. Protein product: CASSLIQVSGYTF.

The chain uses TRBV12-3 or TRBV12-4 and TRBJ1-1, with 8 bases matching TRBD1. V gave up 4 bases and J gave up 8 bases; unmatched junction bases: 6. The CDR3 sequence is 13 residues long. In DNA form, the CDR3 reads TGTGCCAGCAGTTGGACAGGGAAGACGGAAGCTTTCTTT. It yields the protein CASSWTGKTEAFF.

The chain has TRBV15 and TRBJ2-2, with D perhaps TRBD1 (8 bases). Looked up from germline, CDR1 is LNHNV and CDR2 is YYDKDF (reference sequence). The CDR3 length is 18 residues. V gave up 5 bases and J gave up 1 base, with 20 bases separating them. CDR3 sequence reads: CATSLRKGGTGNTGELFF. CDR3 sequence (DNA): TGTGCCACCAGCCTCCGAAAGGGGGGGACAGGGAACACCGGGGAGCTGTTTTTT.

The V call is TRBV19, the J call TRBJ1-3; 8 bases align to TRBD1. This CDR3 contains 16 residues. V trimming: 5 bases; J trimming: 4 bases; junction bases outside the gene matches: 10. The V gene's germline CDR1 is LNHDA and CDR2 SQIVND (reference sequence). Here the CDR3 reads CASSGGQGFVGNTIYF. In DNA, the CDR3 is TGTGCCAGTAGTGGCGGACAGGGCTTCGTGGGAAACACCATATATTTT.

This clone is a singleton in its sample. The chain couples TRBV18 to TRBJ2-3; a weak D match, TRBD1 (5 bases). V lost 3 bases, J lost 5 bases, and 12 bases lay in between. The CDR3 loop spans 14 amino acids. The V gene's germline CDR1 is KGHSH and CDR2 LQKENI. The CDR3 DNA reads TGTGCCAGCTCACCCCCCCTGGGGCTAGATACGCAGTATTTT. Encoded protein: CASSPPLGLDTQYF.

DNA for the CDR3: TGTGCCAGCAGCTTCACAGCATCTGCGGGAAACACCATATATTTT. Residues: CASSFTASAGNTIYF. V gene TRBV7-9 combines with J gene TRBJ1-3; unclear D gene. Trimming cost V 3 bases and J 4 bases, with 13 bases left between them. Germline CDR1 and CDR2: SEHNR and FQNEAQ (reference sequence). The CDR3 has 15 amino acids.

The J gene is TRBJ1-3, the V gene TRBV7-9, with D hard to call. The CDR3 consists of 15 residues. Germline CDR1 and CDR2: SEHNR and FQNEAQ (reference sequence). V was trimmed by 1 base and J by 5 bases, leaving 12 bases between them. This CDR3 is CASSLGSGSRNTIYF. CDR3 DNA: TGTGCCAGCAGCTTAGGATCGGGAAGTAGAAACACCATATATTTT.

This rearrangement joins TRBV19 to TRBJ1-1, with 7 bases fitting TRBD1. V lost 8 bases to trimming and J lost 0 bases; unmatched junction nucleotides: 3. The CDR3 is 13 amino acids. CDR1 is LNHDA and CDR2 is SQIVND in the germline V gene (reference sequence). The CDR3 nucleotides read TGTGCCAGTGGGGGACAGCTGAACACTGAAGCTTTCTTT. Protein: CASGGQLNTEAFF.

The chain has TRBV25-1 and TRBJ2-1, with D possibly matching TRBD1 (5 bases). Germline lookup yields CDR1 MGHDK and CDR2 SYGVNS. This CDR3 has 11 residues. Trimming took off 6 bases at V and 10 bases at J, with 10 bases between the two ends. The CDR3 DNA sequence: TGTGCCAGCAGCACATGGACAGAGCAGTTCTTC. Residues: CASSTWTEQFF.